This T cell receptor beta chain was observed in a study of blood T cell repertoires in COVID-19 (dated by TCRdb to the early 2020s). Background on the whole study: Samples covering the acute and convalescent phases of COVID-19 were provided by collaborators in the United States, Italy and Spain. Nearly every sample came with metadata listing a de-identified subject ID, COVID-19 status, age in years and sex. The dataset comprised deeply sampled blood TCRbeta repertoires from subjects exposed to, actively infected with, or recovered from COVID-19. Samples were obtained from the ongoing ImmuneRACE study (first 160 participants) and from some 1,300 subjects provided by 6 global collaborators. The repertoires were released in a freely available public database meant as a resource for research on the immune response to SARS-CoV-2. The material from the prospective study consisted of cDNA or gDNA derived from T cells, B-cell-depleted T cells, or PBMCs. Where HLA class I and class II types were available, the types were taken from metadata supplied by the sample provider, not from assay-based typing. Study-wide conclusions, independent of this receptor: Clinical and demographic metadata were provided uncurated, with the amount varying by source and participant.

Whole blood was collected in K2EDTA tubes by collaborating institutions according to the institutions' own protocols. For TCRbeta analysis, collaborator samples were shipped as frozen whole blood, as isolated PBMCs, or as DNA extracted from either sample type. Comments on this clone: Its antigen target is currently unknown. No base quality information exists; no much larger clone differs at one position.

V gives up 1 base and J gives up 1 base, and the segment between their germline ends measures 8 bases. From its cysteine to its phenylalanine, the CDR3 spans 15 amino acids. The CDR3 DNA has 45 bases and is translated from base 1. According to the germline V gene, CDR1 reads SNHLY and CDR2 reads FYNNEI. TCRbeta CDR3 regions were amplified from genomic DNA using the immunoSEQ Assay, a bias-controlled multiplex PCR. The original pipeline was this. Within the assay, amplification of reference gene primers was used to estimate how many nucleated cells each sample contained. Sequence reads were collapsed and filtered to measure the absolute abundance of every unique TCRbeta CDR3 rearrangement. For each sample, productive Simpson clonality was calculated as the square root of Simpson's diversity index across productive rearrangements. Not all clones reach the TCRdb copy of this immuneACCESS table, which keeps in-frame sequences only. Checked studies attribute under half of the gap to unresolved V genes and leave the rest unexplained. The V and J calls and the clone size are those of that table, but D and trimming were determined from the DNA. This sample lists about 240,000 clones; around 85% were detected once. The ten largest clonotypes hold roughly 9.6% of the sample.

The sequenced sample was peripheral blood. The TCR was taken from a woman older than 75 with acute or convalescent COVID-19. This chain is built from TRBV2 and TRBJ2-1; the D segment could be TRBD1, given 5 matching bases. The nucleotide sequence reads as follows: TGTGCCAGCAGTGAAGAGGCAGGGTCCTACAATGAGCAGTTCTTC. This is translated as CASSEEAGSYNEQFF.